These 8 T cell receptor beta chains share one sample of origin, sequenced in a study of blood T cell repertoires in COVID-19. Measured with immunoSEQ multiplex PCR; TCRdb has only the in-frame clones, and not every one. The profile shows approximately 160,000 clones, over 70% of them singletons. The sample consisted of PBMCs or T cells enriched from blood (not recorded which). Source of these receptors: a woman in her forties or fifties in a cohort exposed to, infected with or recovered from COVID-19 (not recorded which).

The chain is built from TRBV2 and TRBJ1-1, with a possible D match to TRBD1 (5 bases). The CDR3 is 14 residues long. CDR1 is SNHLY, CDR2 FYNNEI, per germline. Trimming took off 6 bases at V and 2 bases at J, with 13 bases between the two ends. CDR3 sequence reads: CASRERTGNTEAFF. In DNA form, the CDR3 reads TGTGCCAGCAGGGAACGCACAGGAAACACTGAAGCTTTCTTT.

V is TRBV21-1 and J is TRBJ1-5. TRBV21-1 is an annotated pseudogene. The CDR3 is 12 residues long. CDR3 bases: TGTGCCAGCAGCAAAGTCTCTCAGCCCCAGCATTTT. Translation: CASSKVSQPQHF.

V gene TRBV5-1 combines with J gene TRBJ2-3; TRBD2 aligns across 10 bases. This CDR3 is built from 14 residues. Germline V lookup: CDR1 SGHRS, CDR2 YFSETQ. Trimming cost V 4 bases and J 5 bases; bases outside gene matches: 4. In DNA, the CDR3 is TGCGCCAGCAGCCTAGCGGGAGTGGTAGATACGCAGTATTTT. It specifies CASSLAGVVDTQYF. The variable domain in full, completed from reference TRBV5-1 and TRBJ2-3, reads KAGVTQTPRYLIKTRGQQVTLSCSPISGHRSVSWYQQTPGQGLQFLFEYFSETQRNKGNFPGRFSGRQFSNSRSEMNVSTLELGDSALYLCASSLAGVVDTQYFGPGTRLTVL.

The chain carries TRBV29-1 and TRBJ2-3, with D tentatively TRBD1 (5 bases). The CDR3 is 14 residues long. V was clipped by 0 bases and J by 2 bases, with 9 bases between them. Germline V gene lookup returns CDR1 SQVTM and CDR2 ANQGSEA. The CDR3 reads CSVEDQGVTDTQYF. The CDR3 DNA sequence: TGCAGCGTTGAAGACCAGGGCGTCACAGATACGCAGTATTTT.

This chain links TRBV27 with TRBJ2-7; TRBD2 matches 9 bases. The germline V gene encodes CDR1 MNHEY and CDR2 SMNVEV (reference sequence). This CDR3 spans 14 amino acids. Germline trimming cut 4 bases from V and 2 bases from J; bases unmatched to any gene: 3. The CDR3 DNA is TGTGCCAGCAGTTCGACTAGCGGCACCTACGAGCAGTACTTC. It encodes CASSSTSGTYEQYF.

The J gene is TRBJ2-5, the V gene TRBV6-5, with TRBD2 matching 8 bases. V dropped 4 bases and J dropped 5; count of bases not matched to a gene: 6. Per the germline V gene, CDR1 is MNHEY and CDR2 is SVGAGI. The CDR3 is 14 amino acids. The CDR3 loop is CASSSRLATETQYF. CDR3 DNA sequence: TGTGCCAGCAGTTCCAGACTAGCGACGGAGACCCAGTACTTC.

This chain links TRBV28 with TRBJ1-5; weak D call: TRBD1 (6 bases). The V end was cut by 2 bases, the J end by 1 base, with 12 bases between. Germline values: CDR1 MDHEN, CDR2 SYDVKM. The CDR3 is 16 residues long. In nucleotides, the CDR3 is TGTGCCAGCAGTTTAACACAGGGAGAAAGCAATCAGCCCCAGCATTTT. This translates into CASSLTQGESNQPQHF.

This clone showed up just once. V gene TRBV18 combines with J gene TRBJ1-1; TRBD1 matches 7 bases. Germline lookup yields CDR1 KGHSH and CDR2 LQKENI. The V and J ends lost 6 bases and 3 bases, in that order; junction bases with no gene match: 16. The CDR3 has 17 amino acids. The CDR3 loop is CASSLSRQGVGDTEAFF. CDR3 DNA sequence: TGTGCCAGCTCTCTGTCTCGGCAGGGGGTTGGAGACACTGAAGCTTTCTTT.